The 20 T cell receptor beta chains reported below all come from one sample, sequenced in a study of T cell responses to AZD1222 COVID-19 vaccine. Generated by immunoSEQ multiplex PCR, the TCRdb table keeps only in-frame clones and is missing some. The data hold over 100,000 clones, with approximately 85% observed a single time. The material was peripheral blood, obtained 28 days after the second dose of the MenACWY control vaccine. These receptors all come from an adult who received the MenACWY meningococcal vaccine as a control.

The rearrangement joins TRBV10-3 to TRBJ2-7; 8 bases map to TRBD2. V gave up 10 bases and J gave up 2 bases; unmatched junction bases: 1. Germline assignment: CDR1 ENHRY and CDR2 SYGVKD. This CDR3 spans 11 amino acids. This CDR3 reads CATREAYEQYF. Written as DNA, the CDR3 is TGTGCCACGCGGGAGGCCTACGAGCAGTACTTC.

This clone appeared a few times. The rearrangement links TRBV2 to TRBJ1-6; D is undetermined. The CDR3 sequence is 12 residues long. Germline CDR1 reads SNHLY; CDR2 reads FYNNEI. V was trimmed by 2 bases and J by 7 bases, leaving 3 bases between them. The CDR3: CASSETNSPLHF. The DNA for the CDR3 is TGTGCCAGCAGTGAAACCAATTCACCCCTCCACTTT.

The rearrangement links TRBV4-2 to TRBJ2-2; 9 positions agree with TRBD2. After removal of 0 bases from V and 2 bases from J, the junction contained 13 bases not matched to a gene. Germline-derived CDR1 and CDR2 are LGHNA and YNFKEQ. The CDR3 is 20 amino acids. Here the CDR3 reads CASSQDPSSGGLLNTGELFF. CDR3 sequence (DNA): TGTGCCAGCAGCCAAGATCCCAGTAGCGGGGGCCTCCTTAACACCGGGGAGCTGTTTTTT.

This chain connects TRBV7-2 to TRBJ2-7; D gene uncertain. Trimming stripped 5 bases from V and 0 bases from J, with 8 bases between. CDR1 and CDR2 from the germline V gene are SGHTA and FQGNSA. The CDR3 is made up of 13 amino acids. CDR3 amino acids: CASSQRSSYEQYF. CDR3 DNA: TGTGCCAGCAGCCAGAGGTCCTCCTACGAGCAGTACTTC.

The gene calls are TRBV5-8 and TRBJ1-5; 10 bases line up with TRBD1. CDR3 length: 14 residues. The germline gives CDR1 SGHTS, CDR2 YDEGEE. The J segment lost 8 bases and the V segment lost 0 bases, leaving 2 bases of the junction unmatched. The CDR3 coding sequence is TGTGCCAGCAGCTTGGGACAGGGGGCCAAGCCCCAGCATTTT. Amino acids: CASSLGQGAKPQHF.

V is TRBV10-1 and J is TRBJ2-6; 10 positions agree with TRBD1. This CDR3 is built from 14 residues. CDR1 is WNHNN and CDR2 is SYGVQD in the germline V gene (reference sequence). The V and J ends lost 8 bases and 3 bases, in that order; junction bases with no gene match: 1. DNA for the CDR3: TGCGCCAGCGGACAGGGGGGTGGGGCCAACGTCCTGACTTTC. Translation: CASGQGGGANVLTF.

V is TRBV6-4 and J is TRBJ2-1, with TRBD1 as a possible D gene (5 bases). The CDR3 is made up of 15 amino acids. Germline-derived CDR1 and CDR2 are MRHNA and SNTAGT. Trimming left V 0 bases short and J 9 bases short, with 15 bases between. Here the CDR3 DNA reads TGTGCCAGCAGTGACTCGCAGGGTTGGTCCGGTGAGCAGTTCTTC. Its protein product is CASSDSQGWSGEQFF.

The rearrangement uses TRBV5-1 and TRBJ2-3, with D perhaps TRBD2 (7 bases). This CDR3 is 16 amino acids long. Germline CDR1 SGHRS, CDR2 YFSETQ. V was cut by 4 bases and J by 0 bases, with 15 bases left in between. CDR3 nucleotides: TGCGCCAGCAGCCCCCGGGGGGCCACCAGCACAGATACGCAGTATTTT. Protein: CASSPRGATSTDTQYF.

CDR3 bases: TGTGCCAGCAGCTTAGCTGTTCAGCCCCAGCATTTT. It yields the protein CASSLAVQPQHF. The V gene is TRBV7-9, the J gene TRBJ1-5; D uncertain. Germline CDR1 reads SEHNR; CDR2 reads FQNEAQ (reference sequence). CDR3 size: 12 residues. Deletions cut 0 bases from V and 6 bases from J, with 3 bases between.

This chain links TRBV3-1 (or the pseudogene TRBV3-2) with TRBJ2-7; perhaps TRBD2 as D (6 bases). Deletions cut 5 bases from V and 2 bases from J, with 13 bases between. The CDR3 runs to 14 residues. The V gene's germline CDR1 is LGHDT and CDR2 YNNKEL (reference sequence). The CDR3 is CASSSPTSTYEQYF. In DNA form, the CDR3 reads TGTGCCAGCAGCTCCCCGACTAGTACCTACGAGCAGTACTTC.

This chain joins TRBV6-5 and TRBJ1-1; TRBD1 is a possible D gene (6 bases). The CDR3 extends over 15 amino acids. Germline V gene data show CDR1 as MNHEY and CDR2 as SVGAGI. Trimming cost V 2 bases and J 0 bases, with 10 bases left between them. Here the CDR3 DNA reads TGTGCCAGCAGTTACAGACGACAGGTGAACACTGAAGCTTTCTTT. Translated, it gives CASSYRRQVNTEAFF.

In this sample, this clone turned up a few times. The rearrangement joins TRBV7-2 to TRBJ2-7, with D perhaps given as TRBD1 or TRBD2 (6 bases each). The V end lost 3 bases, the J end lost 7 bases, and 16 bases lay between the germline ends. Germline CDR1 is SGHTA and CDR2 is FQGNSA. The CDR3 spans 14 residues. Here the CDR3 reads CASSLANRAGEQYF. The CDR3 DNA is TGTGCCAGCAGCTTGGCCAACAGGGCGGGGGAGCAGTACTTC.

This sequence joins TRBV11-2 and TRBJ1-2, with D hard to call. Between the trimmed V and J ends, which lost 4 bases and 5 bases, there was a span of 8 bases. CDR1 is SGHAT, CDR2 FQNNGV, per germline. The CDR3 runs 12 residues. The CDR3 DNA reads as TGTGCCAGCAGCTGGGTGGAGTATGGCTACACCTTC. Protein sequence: CASSWVEYGYTF.

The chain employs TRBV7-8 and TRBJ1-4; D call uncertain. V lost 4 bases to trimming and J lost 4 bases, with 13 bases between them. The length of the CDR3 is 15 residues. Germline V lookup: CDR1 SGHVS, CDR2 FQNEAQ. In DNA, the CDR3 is TGTGCCAGCAGCTCTACGACCTGGGATAATGAAAAACTGTTTTTT. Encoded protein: CASSSTTWDNEKLFF.

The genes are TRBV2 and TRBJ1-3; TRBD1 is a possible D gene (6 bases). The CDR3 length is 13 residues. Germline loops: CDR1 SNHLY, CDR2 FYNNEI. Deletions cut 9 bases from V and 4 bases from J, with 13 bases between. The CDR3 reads CARSRGRGNTIYF. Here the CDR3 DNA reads TGTGCCAGGAGCAGGGGAAGGGGAAACACCATATATTTT.

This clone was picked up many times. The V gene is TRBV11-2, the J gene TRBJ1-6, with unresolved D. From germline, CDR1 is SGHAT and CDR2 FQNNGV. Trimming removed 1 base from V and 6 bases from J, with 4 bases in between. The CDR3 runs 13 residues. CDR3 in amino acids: CASSLARNSPLHF. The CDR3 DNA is TGTGCCAGCAGCTTAGCCCGTAATTCACCCCTCCACTTT.

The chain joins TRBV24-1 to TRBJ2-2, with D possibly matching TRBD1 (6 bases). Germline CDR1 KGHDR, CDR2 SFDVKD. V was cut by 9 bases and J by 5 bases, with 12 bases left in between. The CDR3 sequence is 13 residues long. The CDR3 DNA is TGTGCCACCGGGACACAGATAACCGGGGAGCTGTTTTTT. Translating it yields CATGTQITGELFF.

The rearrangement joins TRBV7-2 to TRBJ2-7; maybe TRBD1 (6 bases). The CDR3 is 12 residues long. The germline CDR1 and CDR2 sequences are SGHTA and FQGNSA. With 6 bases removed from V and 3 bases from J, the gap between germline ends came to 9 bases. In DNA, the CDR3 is TGTGCCAGCAGTCGGGACATCTACGAGCAGTACTTC. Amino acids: CASSRDIYEQYF.

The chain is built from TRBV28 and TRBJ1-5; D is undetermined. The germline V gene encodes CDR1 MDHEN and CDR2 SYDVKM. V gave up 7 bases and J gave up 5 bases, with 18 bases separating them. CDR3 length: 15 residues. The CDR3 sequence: CASTSTLGSHQPQHF. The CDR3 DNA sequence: TGTGCCAGCACCAGCACTCTTGGGAGCCATCAGCCCCAGCATTTT.

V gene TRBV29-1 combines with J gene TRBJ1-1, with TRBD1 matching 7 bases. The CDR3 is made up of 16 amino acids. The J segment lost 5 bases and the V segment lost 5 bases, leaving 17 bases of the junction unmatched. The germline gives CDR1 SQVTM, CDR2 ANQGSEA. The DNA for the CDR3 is TGCAGCGTTACTAATGTAGAAGGACAGGTAGGGACTGAAGCTTTCTTT. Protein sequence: CSVTNVEGQVGTEAFF.